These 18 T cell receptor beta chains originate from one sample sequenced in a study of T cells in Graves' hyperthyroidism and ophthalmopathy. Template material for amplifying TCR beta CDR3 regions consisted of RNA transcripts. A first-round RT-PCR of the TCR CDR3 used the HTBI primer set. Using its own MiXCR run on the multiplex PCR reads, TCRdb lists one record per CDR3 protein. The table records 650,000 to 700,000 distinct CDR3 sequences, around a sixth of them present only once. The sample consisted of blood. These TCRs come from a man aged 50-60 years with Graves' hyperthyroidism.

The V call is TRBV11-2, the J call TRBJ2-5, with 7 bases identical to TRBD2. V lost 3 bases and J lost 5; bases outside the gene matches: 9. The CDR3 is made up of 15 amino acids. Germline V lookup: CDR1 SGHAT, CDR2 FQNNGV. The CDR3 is CASSLARTSVETQYF. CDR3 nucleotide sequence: TGTGCCAGCAGCTTGGCCCGGACTAGTGTTGAGACCCAGTACTTC.

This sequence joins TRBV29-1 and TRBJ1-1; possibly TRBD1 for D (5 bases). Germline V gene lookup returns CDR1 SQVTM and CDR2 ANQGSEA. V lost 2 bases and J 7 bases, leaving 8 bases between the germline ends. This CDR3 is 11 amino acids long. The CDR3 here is CSVERGLEAFF. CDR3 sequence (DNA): TGCAGCGTTGAAAGGGGCCTTGAAGCTTTCTTT.

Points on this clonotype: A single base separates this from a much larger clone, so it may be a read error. CDR3 sequence (DNA): TGTGCCAGTCGTCCGGGTCTACAGAGAGCTAACTATGGCTACACCTTC. Translating gives CASRPGLQRANYGYTF. The V and J genes are TRBV19 and TRBJ1-2; the D is unclear. Deletions cut 8 bases from V and 0 bases from J, with 19 bases between. CDR1 LNHDA and CDR2 SQIVND come from the germline V gene (reference sequence). The CDR3 totals 16 residues.

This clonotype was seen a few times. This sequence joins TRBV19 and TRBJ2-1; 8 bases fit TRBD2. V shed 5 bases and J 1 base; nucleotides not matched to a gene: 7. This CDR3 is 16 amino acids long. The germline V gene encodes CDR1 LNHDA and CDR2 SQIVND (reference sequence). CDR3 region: CASSFRLASSYNEQFF. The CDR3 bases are TGTGCCAGTAGTTTCCGACTAGCGAGTTCCTACAATGAGCAGTTCTTC.

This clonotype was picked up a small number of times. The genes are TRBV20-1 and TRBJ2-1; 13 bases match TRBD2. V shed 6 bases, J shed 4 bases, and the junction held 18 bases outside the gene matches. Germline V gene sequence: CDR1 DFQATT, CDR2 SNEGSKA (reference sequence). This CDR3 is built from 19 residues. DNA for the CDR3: TGCAGTGCCCTTAGACAGAACTCCGGGACTAGCGGGGTATACAATGAGCAGTTCTTC. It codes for CSALRQNSGTSGVYNEQFF.

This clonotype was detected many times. For the CDR3, the DNA is TGTGCCAGCAGTTACGGGGGACAGGGGGTCAATGAGCAGTTCTTC. Protein product: CASSYGGQGVNEQFF. The chain is built from TRBV6-6 and TRBJ2-1; 11 nucleotides match TRBD1. After removal of 2 bases from V and 6 bases from J, the junction contained 3 bases not matched to a gene. The CDR3 is made up of 15 amino acids. Per germline, CDR1 MNHNY and CDR2 SVGAGI (reference sequence).

The CDR3 here is CSAIFGGTEAFF. The CDR3 nucleotides read TGCAGTGCTATATTCGGGGGCACTGAAGCTTTCTTT. This chain joins TRBV20-1 and TRBJ1-1; D is possibly TRBD1 (5 bases). Germline lookup yields CDR1 DFQATT and CDR2 SNEGSKA (reference sequence). V lost 4 bases and J lost 4, with 10 bases in between. The CDR3 length is 12 residues.

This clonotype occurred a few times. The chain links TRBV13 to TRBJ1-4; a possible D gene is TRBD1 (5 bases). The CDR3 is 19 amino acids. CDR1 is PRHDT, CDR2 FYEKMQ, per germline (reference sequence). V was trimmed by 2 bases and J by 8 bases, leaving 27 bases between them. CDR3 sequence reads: CASSLFSGANRRDGEKLFF. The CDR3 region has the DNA TGTGCCAGCAGCTTATTTTCTGGGGCAAACAGACGCGATGGCGAAAAACTGTTTTTT.

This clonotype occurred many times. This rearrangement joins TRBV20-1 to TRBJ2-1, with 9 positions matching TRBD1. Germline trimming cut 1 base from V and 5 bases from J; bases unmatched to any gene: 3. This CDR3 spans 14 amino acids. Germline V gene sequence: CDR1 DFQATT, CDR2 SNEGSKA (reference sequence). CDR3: CSARGWTGDNEQFF. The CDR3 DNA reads TGCAGTGCTAGAGGCTGGACAGGGGACAATGAGCAGTTCTTC.

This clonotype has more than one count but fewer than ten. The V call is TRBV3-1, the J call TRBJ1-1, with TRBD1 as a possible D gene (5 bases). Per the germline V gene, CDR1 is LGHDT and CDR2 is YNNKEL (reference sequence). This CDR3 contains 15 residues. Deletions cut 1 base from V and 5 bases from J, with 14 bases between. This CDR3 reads CASSQGLGAGTEAFF. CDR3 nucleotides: TGTGCCAGCAGCCAAGGCTTAGGGGCGGGTACTGAAGCTTTCTTT.

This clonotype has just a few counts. The CDR3 protein is CATSLPNQTGGSYNEQFF. CDR3 nucleotide sequence: TGCGCCACCTCATTACCAAACCAAACAGGGGGATCCTACAATGAGCAGTTCTTC. The V call is TRBV5-1, the J call TRBJ2-1, with 8 bases identical to TRBD1. This CDR3 is 18 amino acids long. Germline CDR1 is SGHRS and CDR2 is YFSETQ. V was pared by 9 bases and J by 1 base, with 18 bases of the junction left unmatched.

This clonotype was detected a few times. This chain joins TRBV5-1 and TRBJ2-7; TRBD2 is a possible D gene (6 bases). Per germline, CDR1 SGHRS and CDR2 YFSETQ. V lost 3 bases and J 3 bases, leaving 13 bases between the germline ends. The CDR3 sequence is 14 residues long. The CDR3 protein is CASSWAGSGYEQYF. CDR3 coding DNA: TGCGCCAGCAGCTGGGCGGGGAGTGGCTACGAGCAGTACTTC.

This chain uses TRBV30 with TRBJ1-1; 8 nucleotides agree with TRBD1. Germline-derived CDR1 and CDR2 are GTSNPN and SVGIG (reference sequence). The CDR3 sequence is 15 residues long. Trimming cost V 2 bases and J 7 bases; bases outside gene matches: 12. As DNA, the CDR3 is TGTGCCTGGAGTCCTGGGACCGCAGGGGGCAATGAAGCTTTCTTT. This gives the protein CAWSPGTAGGNEAFF.

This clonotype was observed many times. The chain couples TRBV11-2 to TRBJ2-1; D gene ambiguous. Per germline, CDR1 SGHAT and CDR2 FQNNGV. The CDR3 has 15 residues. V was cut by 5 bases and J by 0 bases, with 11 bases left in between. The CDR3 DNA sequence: TGTGCCAGCAGCAGGAAGGTTAGCTCCTACAATGAGCAGTTCTTC. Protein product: CASSRKVSSYNEQFF. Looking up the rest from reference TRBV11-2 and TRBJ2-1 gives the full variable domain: EAGVAQSPRYKIIEKRQSVAFWCNPISGHATLYWYQQILGQGPKLLIQFQNNGVVDDSQLPKDRFSAERLKGVDSTLKIQPAKLEDSAVYLCASSRKVSSYNEQFFGPGTRLTVL.

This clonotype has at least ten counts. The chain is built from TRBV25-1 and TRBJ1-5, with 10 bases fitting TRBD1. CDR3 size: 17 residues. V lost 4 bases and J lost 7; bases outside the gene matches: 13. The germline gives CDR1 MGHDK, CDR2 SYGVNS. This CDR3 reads CASSVRLTGGLGQPQHF. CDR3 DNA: TGTGCCAGCAGTGTTCGCCTGACAGGGGGCTTAGGGCAGCCCCAGCATTTT.

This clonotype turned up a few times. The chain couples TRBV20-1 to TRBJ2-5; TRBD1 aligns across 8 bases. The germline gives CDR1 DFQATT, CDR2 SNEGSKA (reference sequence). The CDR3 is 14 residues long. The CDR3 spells CSANDAGGPETQYF. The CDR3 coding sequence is TGCAGCGCGAACGACGCAGGGGGCCCCGAGACCCAGTACTTC.

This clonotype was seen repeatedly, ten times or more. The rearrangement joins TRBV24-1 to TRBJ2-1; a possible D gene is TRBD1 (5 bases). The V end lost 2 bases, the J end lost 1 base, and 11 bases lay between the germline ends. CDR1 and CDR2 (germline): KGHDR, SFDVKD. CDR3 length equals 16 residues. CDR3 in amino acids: CATSDSSGSSYNEQFF. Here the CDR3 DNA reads TGTGCCACCAGTGATTCGTCAGGGTCTTCCTACAATGAGCAGTTCTTC.

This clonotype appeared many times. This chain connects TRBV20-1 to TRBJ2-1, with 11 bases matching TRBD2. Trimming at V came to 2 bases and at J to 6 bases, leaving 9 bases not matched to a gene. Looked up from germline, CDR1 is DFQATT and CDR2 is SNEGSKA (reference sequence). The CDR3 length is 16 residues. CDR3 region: CSARPLLTSGSNEQFF. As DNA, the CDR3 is TGCAGTGCTAGACCCCTCCTTACTAGCGGGAGCAATGAGCAGTTCTTC.